The 23 T cell receptor beta chains given below trace back to one sample, sequenced in a study of T cells after yellow fever vaccination. One entry per CDR3 protein, called by TCRdb with MiXCR from the 5' RACE reads. The sample yields a few hundred thousand distinct CDR3 sequences, 7.5% to 9% seen once. The sequencing used PBMCs, collected on the day of the first yellow fever vaccination. These receptors were taken from a man in his late teens or twenties who received the YFV17D yellow fever vaccine.

The DNA of the CDR3 is TGTGCCAGCCAGGACAGGGTAAGCTCCTACAATGAGCAGTTCTTC. Its protein product is CASQDRVSSYNEQFF. This sequence joins TRBV27 and TRBJ2-1, with 8 bases lining up with TRBD1. The CDR3 extends over 15 amino acids. Looked up from germline, CDR1 is MNHEY and CDR2 is SMNVEV (reference sequence). With V trimmed by 8 bases and J by 0 bases, 6 bases remained unmatched.

This clonotype occurred many times. The V and J genes are TRBV12-3 or TRBV12-4 and TRBJ2-3, with D perhaps matching TRBD2 (5 bases). Trimming took off 6 bases at V and 0 bases at J, with 13 bases between the two ends. The CDR3 is made up of 15 amino acids. The CDR3 loop reads CASSPPAESTDTQYF. CDR3 bases: TGTGCCAGCAGCCCCCCAGCGGAGAGCACAGATACGCAGTATTTT.

The genes are TRBV6-1 and TRBJ2-1, with unresolved D. Germline-derived CDR1 and CDR2 are MNHNS and SASEGT. V shed 4 bases and J shed 10 bases, with 11 bases lying between them. The CDR3 has 12 residues. The DNA for the CDR3 is TGTGCCAGCAGTGTCTTGTTTGGCGAGCAGTTCTTC. Encoded protein: CASSVLFGEQFF.

This clonotype showed up just a few times. This chain joins TRBV18 and TRBJ2-3, with 8 bases identical to TRBD2. The trim removed 1 base at V and 2 bases at J, leaving 11 bases unmatched. Germline V CDR1 and CDR2: KGHSH, LQKENI. This CDR3 is 18 amino acids long. The CDR3 DNA is TGTGCCAGCTCACCACGGCCGGGAGGGGGTCCCGACACAGATACGCAGTATTTT. Protein product: CASSPRPGGGPDTDTQYF.

The V gene is TRBV12-3 or TRBV12-4, the J gene TRBJ1-1; D gene uncertain. This CDR3 has 13 residues. V lost 7 bases to trimming and J lost 6 bases, with 15 bases between them. In DNA form, the CDR3 reads TGTGCCAGCAACCTAAGACATGGCCCTGAAGCTTTCTTT. It codes for CASNLRHGPEAFF.

This clonotype was counted a few times. The V and J genes are TRBV2 and TRBJ2-5; D is uncertain. Germline CDR1 is SNHLY and CDR2 is FYNNEI. Trimming stripped 8 bases from V and 1 base from J, with 14 bases between. This CDR3 has 14 residues. CDR3 in amino acids: CASEKGDRQETQYF. The CDR3, as DNA: TGTGCCAGCGAAAAAGGAGATCGCCAAGAGACCCAGTACTTC.

This clonotype came up many times. The chain has TRBV5-6 and TRBJ2-3; the D is unclear. V was trimmed by 3 bases and J by 7 bases, leaving 18 bases between them. The germline V gene encodes CDR1 SGHDT and CDR2 YYEEEE. CDR3 length: 15 residues. CDR3 residues: CASSYPQQRLNTQYF. The DNA of the CDR3 is TGTGCCAGCAGCTATCCGCAGCAAAGGTTGAATACGCAGTATTTT.

Details on this clonotype: This clone may be a read error of a much larger clone one base away. This chain links TRBV6-2 or TRBV6-3 with TRBJ2-7; unclear D gene. With 6 bases removed from V and 2 bases from J, the gap between germline ends came to 5 bases. This CDR3 spans 11 amino acids. Germline CDR1 MNHEY, CDR2 SVGEGT. DNA of the CDR3: TGTGCCAGCAGCCAGCCCTACGAGCAGTACGTC. Encoded protein: CASSQPYEQYV.

V usage is TRBV6-5 and J usage is TRBJ1-3; D not resolved. V was trimmed by 2 bases and J by 4 bases, leaving 12 bases between them. This CDR3 spans 15 amino acids. The germline CDR1 and CDR2 sequences are MNHEY and SVGAGI. CDR3 protein: CASSYMPVYGNTIYF. The CDR3 bases are TGTGCCAGCAGTTACATGCCAGTCTACGGAAACACCATATATTTT.

The rearrangement links TRBV4-3 to TRBJ1-1; 7 bases are shared with TRBD1. The CDR3 sequence is 15 residues long. Germline CDR1 and CDR2: LGHNA and YSLEER. V was pared by 0 bases and J by 4 bases, with 5 bases of the junction left unmatched. This CDR3 reads CASSQDGRGLTEAFF. The CDR3 nucleotides read TGCGCCAGCAGCCAAGATGGAAGGGGGCTCACTGAAGCTTTCTTT.

This chain connects TRBV2 to TRBJ2-3; D perhaps matches TRBD2 (5 bases). CDR1 and CDR2 (germline): SNHLY, FYNNEI. The germline V and J ends were trimmed by 7 bases and 6 bases, with 14 bases remaining between them. The CDR3 spans 13 residues. The chain's CDR3 is CASNRDLRDTQYF. CDR3 nucleotides: TGTGCCAGCAACCGGGATCTGCGGGATACGCAGTATTTT.

This chain joins TRBV7-9 and TRBJ2-1; 11 positions agree with TRBD2. From germline, CDR1 is SEHNR and CDR2 FQNEAQ (reference sequence). Trimming cost V 1 base and J 9 bases; bases outside gene matches: 8. CDR3 size: 16 residues. The CDR3 reads CASSLVVSGGASEQFF. The CDR3 DNA follows: TGTGCCAGCAGCTTAGTCGTTAGCGGGGGGGCCTCTGAGCAGTTCTTC.

This clonotype was observed at least ten times. This chain joins TRBV5-1 and TRBJ2-1; perhaps TRBD2 as D (5 bases). The V end lost 2 bases, the J end lost 4 bases, and 10 bases lay between the germline ends. The CDR3 consists of 14 residues. The germline V gene has CDR1 SGHRS and CDR2 YFSETQ. The CDR3 DNA reads TGCGCCAGCAGCTTTGGCGGGTCGTACAATGAGCAGTTCTTC. This sequence encodes CASSFGGSYNEQFF.

This clonotype was counted only a few times. This rearrangement joins TRBV12-3 or TRBV12-4 to TRBJ2-2, with TRBD1 as a possible D gene (6 bases). The V end was cut by 4 bases, the J end by 1 base, with 16 bases between. The CDR3 contains 17 residues. The CDR3 protein is CASSWVRGRKNTGELFF. Written as DNA, the CDR3 is TGTGCCAGCAGTTGGGTCAGGGGCAGAAAGAACACCGGGGAGCTGTTTTTT.

This clonotype was picked up a small number of times. The chain recombines TRBV21-1 with TRBJ2-7; the D call TRBD1 from the table was never checked on the DNA. TRBV21-1 is classified as a pseudogene. The CDR3 is 15 residues long. CDR3 coding DNA: TGTGCCAGCAGCAAAGGAGCAGGGGACCCCTACGAGCAGTACTTC. Translating it yields CASSKGAGDPYEQYF.

The sample holds a few counts of this clonotype. This chain connects TRBV5-4 to TRBJ1-1; possible D gene TRBD1, 5 bases. V shed 4 bases and J shed 0 bases, with 13 bases lying between them. Germline V gene data show CDR1 as SGHNT and CDR2 as YYREEE (reference sequence). There are 15 residues in the CDR3. CDR3 in amino acids: CASSRVGQMNTEAFF. The CDR3 bases are TGTGCCAGCAGCCGGGTGGGGCAGATGAACACTGAAGCTTTCTTT.

This clonotype has just a few counts. The J gene is TRBJ2-5, the V gene TRBV5-4; the D gene is possibly TRBD1 (6 bases). Germline CDR1 is SGHNT and CDR2 is YYREEE (reference sequence). The CDR3 loop spans 14 amino acids. V shed 0 bases and J shed 5 bases, with 11 bases lying between them. CDR3 in DNA: TGTGCCAGCAGCTTGGGACAGGCCAAGGAGACCCAGTACTTC. It is translated as CASSLGQAKETQYF.

This chain connects TRBV10-3 to TRBJ1-1; 8 nucleotides line up with TRBD1. This CDR3 has 14 residues. Germline CDR1 reads ENHRY; CDR2 reads SYGVKD. V dropped 3 bases and J dropped 4; count of bases not matched to a gene: 4. The CDR3 DNA sequence: TGTGCCATCAGTGACATTGACAGGGGCACTGAAGCTTTCTTT. Translated, it gives CAISDIDRGTEAFF.

The chain couples TRBV19 to TRBJ1-5; D unresolved. The CDR3 totals 15 residues. The ends were cut back, 3 bases at V and 3 bases at J, with 12 bases in the middle. Germline V CDR1 and CDR2: LNHDA, SQIVND (reference sequence). The CDR3 DNA is TGTGCCAGTAGTATTAGTCGTGCAGTCAATCAGCCCCAGCATTTT. It encodes CASSISRAVNQPQHF.

The chain is built from TRBV12-3 or TRBV12-4 and TRBJ1-3; D unclear. Trimming removed 4 bases from V and 3 bases from J, with 13 bases in between. This CDR3 is built from 15 residues. CDR3 sequence (DNA): TGTGCCAGCAGTTGGGAGTGGGGAGGTGGAAACACCATATATTTT. This sequence encodes CASSWEWGGGNTIYF.

This clonotype was picked up a small number of times. The chain has TRBV20-1 and TRBJ2-7, with a possible D match to TRBD1 (6 bases). This CDR3 has 14 residues. CDR1 and CDR2 (germline): DFQATT, SNEGSKA (reference sequence). V lost 6 bases and J lost 0, with 15 bases in between. CDR3 nucleotide sequence: TGCAGTGCCCGGACAGCCGATAGCTCCTACGAGCAGTACTTC. As protein: CSARTADSSYEQYF.

The chain uses TRBV12-3 or TRBV12-4 and TRBJ1-6, with 7 positions matching TRBD1. With V trimmed by 6 bases and J by 10 bases, 9 bases remained unmatched. The CDR3 covers 14 residues. The CDR3 is CASSNQGDPSPLHF. CDR3 nucleotide sequence: TGTGCCAGCAGCAACCAGGGGGACCCATCACCCCTCCACTTT.

This clonotype was observed a handful of times. V and J are TRBV3-1 and TRBJ1-1; weak D call: TRBD1 (5 bases). The CDR3 has 14 residues. Trimming took 6 bases from V and 4 from J, leaving 15 bases between them. Germline V gene data show CDR1 as LGHDT and CDR2 as YNNKEL (reference sequence). For the CDR3, the DNA is TGTGCCAGCAGTCCCTATGCGGGGGGCACTGAAGCTTTCTTT. Its protein is CASSPYAGGTEAFF. Full variable domain (remainder filled in from reference TRBV3-1 and TRBJ1-1): DTAVSQTPKYLVTQMGNDKSIKCEQNLGHDTMYWYKQDSKKFLKIMFSYNNKELIINETVPNRFSPKSPDKAHLNLHINSLELGDSAVYFCASSPYAGGTEAFFGQGTRLTVV.